The 7 T cell receptor beta chains listed next were all sequenced from one sample in a study of long-term antiretroviral therapy in people with HIV. The run of the v3.0 immunoSEQ assay was at survey level. Sequencing used immunoSEQ multiplex PCR; TCRdb keeps in-frame clones, though not all of them. The sample lists fewer than 45,000 clones; 65% to 90% were seen once. Sequenced material: unsorted PBMCs, taken 0.3 years after starting antiretroviral therapy. The receptors come from a man aged 18 to 30 with HIV.

V is TRBV7-9 and J is TRBJ2-1; TRBD2 matches 11 bases. This CDR3 spans 13 amino acids. Germline CDR1 reads SEHNR; CDR2 reads FQNEAQ (reference sequence). Unmatched junction bases numbered 1, after V lost 5 bases and J lost 7 bases. CDR3 bases: TGTGCCAGCAGCCCTAGCGGGAGGAATGAGCAGTTCTTC. This codes for CASSPSGRNEQFF.

V gene TRBV27 combines with J gene TRBJ1-2; D is uncertain. CDR1 is MNHEY, CDR2 SMNVEV, per germline (reference sequence). The CDR3 spans 14 residues. V dropped 3 bases and J dropped 1 base, with 9 bases sitting between them. The CDR3 reads CASSFNSLNYGYTF. The CDR3 region has the DNA TGTGCCAGCAGTTTTAACAGCCTTAACTATGGCTACACCTTC.

This clone came up once. V usage is TRBV4-1 and J usage is TRBJ2-3, with 8 bases that match TRBD2. Germline CDR1 is MGHRA and CDR2 is YSYEKL. This CDR3 has 19 amino acids. Trimming cost V 1 base and J 6 bases; bases outside gene matches: 18. The CDR3 sequence is CASSQGPLAGTSGADTQYF. CDR3 sequence (DNA): TGCGCCAGCAGCCAAGGCCCACTTGCCGGGACTAGTGGGGCGGATACGCAGTATTTT.

This rearrangement joins TRBV4-2 to TRBJ2-7; weak D call: TRBD1 (5 bases). Germline CDR1 is LGHNA and CDR2 is YNFKEQ. The ends were cut back, 5 bases at V and 1 base at J, with 6 bases in the middle. CDR3 length: 12 residues. CDR3 in amino acids: CASSGASYEQYF. In DNA, the CDR3 is TGTGCCAGCAGCGGGGCGTCCTACGAGCAGTACTTC.

This chain uses TRBV5-4 with TRBJ2-3; TRBD2 matches at 11 bases. The junction had 8 bases not matched to a gene; V was cut back by 4 bases and J by 1 base. This CDR3 region has 17 residues. Germline values: CDR1 SGHNT, CDR2 YYREEE (reference sequence). The CDR3 coding sequence is TGTGCCAGCAGCCCTACTAGCGGGAGTTCTGGCACAGATACGCAGTATTTT. It encodes CASSPTSGSSGTDTQYF.

The chain couples TRBV6-1 to TRBJ2-3; D is perhaps TRBD1 or TRBD2 (5 bases each). The CDR3 sequence is 13 residues long. Germline CDR1 MNHNS, CDR2 SASEGT. Trimming left V 4 bases short and J 6 bases short, with 11 bases between. The CDR3: CASSATRGDTQYF. The DNA for the CDR3 is TGTGCCAGCAGTGCAACTAGGGGCGATACGCAGTATTTT.

The rearrangement uses TRBV29-1 and TRBJ2-7, with 10 nucleotides matching TRBD1. The junction had 2 bases not matched to a gene; V was cut back by 6 bases and J by 0 bases. The V gene's germline CDR1 is SQVTM and CDR2 ANQGSEA. This CDR3 has 13 amino acids. For the CDR3, the DNA is TGCAGCGTCGGGACAGGGGACTCCTACGAGCAGTACTTC. Residues: CSVGTGDSYEQYF.